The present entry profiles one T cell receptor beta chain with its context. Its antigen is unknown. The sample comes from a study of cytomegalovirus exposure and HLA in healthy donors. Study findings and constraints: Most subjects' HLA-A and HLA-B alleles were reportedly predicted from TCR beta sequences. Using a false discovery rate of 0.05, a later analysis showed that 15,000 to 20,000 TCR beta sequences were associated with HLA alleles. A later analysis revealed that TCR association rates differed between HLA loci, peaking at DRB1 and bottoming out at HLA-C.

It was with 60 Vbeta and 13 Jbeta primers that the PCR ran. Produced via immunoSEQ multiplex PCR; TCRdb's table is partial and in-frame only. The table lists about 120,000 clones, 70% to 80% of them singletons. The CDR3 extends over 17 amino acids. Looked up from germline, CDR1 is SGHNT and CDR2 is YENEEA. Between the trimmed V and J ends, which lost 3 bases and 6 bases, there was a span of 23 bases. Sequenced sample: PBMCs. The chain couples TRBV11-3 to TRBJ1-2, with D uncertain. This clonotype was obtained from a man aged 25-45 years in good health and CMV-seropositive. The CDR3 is CASSFESWGASLDGYTF. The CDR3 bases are TGTGCCAGCAGCTTCGAGTCTTGGGGAGCGAGTCTGGATGGCTACACCTTC.